This T cell receptor beta chain stems from a study of blood T cell repertoires in COVID-19 (dated by TCRdb to the early 2020s). About the full investigation: Samples from collaborators originated in the United States, Italy and Spain and spanned both the acute and convalescent phases of COVID-19. Deeply sampled blood TCRbeta repertoires from subjects exposed to, actively infected with, or recovered from COVID-19 were included in the dataset. Where available, HLA class I and class II types were taken from metadata supplied by the sample provider and were not determined by assay-based typing. Nearly every sample came with metadata listing a de-identified subject ID, COVID-19 status, age in years and sex. The material from the prospective study consisted of cDNA or gDNA derived from T cells, B-cell-depleted T cells, or PBMCs. The samples were drawn from the first 160 participants of the ongoing ImmuneRACE study and from roughly 1,300 subjects provided by 6 global collaborators. A freely available public database, intended as a resource for researchers studying the immune response to SARS-CoV-2, is where the repertoires were released.

Enrolling through a virtual design, the prospective study's participants ranged in age from roughly 18 to 90 years and lived across roughly 23 United States geographic areas. Cohort assignment in the prospective study relied on participant-reported clinical history from a screening survey and a study questionnaire. Exposed participants had been in contact with someone with a PCR-confirmed or clinician-diagnosed COVID-19 case within 2 weeks of study entry. Each participant in the prospective study had whole blood, serum and a nasopharyngeal or oropharyngeal swab collected by mobile phlebotomists. Additional blood draws and questionnaires over a 2-month period could optionally be provided by prospective study participants. Before DNA extraction, blood samples from the prospective study were shipped at room temperature or frozen. CDR3 length: 14 amino acids, cysteine to phenylalanine. Solely the CDR3 DNA is kept, with 42 bases framed from the first base. The germline V gene provides CDR1 SGHRS and CDR2 YFSETQ. Ends trimmed: V by 2 bases, J by 7 bases; bases unmatched to a gene: 7.

TCRbeta CDR3 regions were amplified from genomic DNA using the immunoSEQ Assay, a bias-controlled multiplex PCR. The authors' analysis ran thus. The number of nucleated cells in each sample was estimated from the amplification of reference gene primers within the assay. To quantify the absolute abundance of each unique TCRbeta CDR3 rearrangement, sequence reads were collapsed and filtered. For each sample, productive Simpson clonality was calculated as the square root of Simpson's diversity index across productive rearrangements. TCRdb took over this immuneACCESS table, retaining in-frame rearrangements with V and J assigned. Such tables are incomplete; in checked studies, under half of the missing clones stem from an unresolved V gene, and the remainder is unexplained. The V and J calls and clone size come from that table; D and trimming were worked out from the DNA. The sample table lists some 400,000 clones, about nine tenths of them with a count of one. Together, the top ten hold around 0.86% of the sample.

Comments on this clone: Its antigen is unknown. No base qualities exist here, and no much larger clone lies one base off it.

What the authors observed across the whole study: The quantity of clinical and demographic metadata differed by source and by participant and was supplied without curation.

The chain links TRBV5-1 with TRBJ2-5, with 8 junctional bases fitting TRBD2. The receptor comes from a woman in her forties who had been exposed to COVID-19. Sequenced sample: PBMCs or T cells enriched from blood (not recorded which). The CDR3 here reads CASSLREGPTTQYF. The DNA sequence is TGCGCCAGCAGCTTACGGGAGGGCCCAACGACCCAGTACTTC.